The table lists the clone carrying this T cell receptor beta chain with many counts. The target antigen is unknown. The CDR3 has 12 residues. Germline V lookup: CDR1 SQVTM, CDR2 ANQGSEA. V was cut by 2 bases and J by 2 bases, with 7 bases left in between. TCRdb re-derived calls from the 5' RACE reads in MiXCR, one entry per CDR3 protein. The profile shows roughly 300,000 distinct CDR3 sequences, 6.5% to 10% of them singletons. This sample is drawn from a study of CD8 T cells in ankylosing spondylitis. Overall study findings and caveats: Significant enrichment of disease-linked clones was reported in matched ankylosing spondylitis synovial fluid. One TCR beta motif, made up of roughly 8 highly homologous variants, appeared characteristic of ankylosing spondylitis blood.

The chain recombines TRBV29-1 with TRBJ2-7; D unclear. The clonotype was recovered from a male donor with ankylosing spondylitis. Sequencing input: blood, either unsorted or a sorted T cell fraction (not recorded which). This CDR3 is CSVESRPYEQYF. CDR3 nucleotide sequence: TGCAGCGTTGAAAGCAGGCCCTACGAGCAGTACTTC.